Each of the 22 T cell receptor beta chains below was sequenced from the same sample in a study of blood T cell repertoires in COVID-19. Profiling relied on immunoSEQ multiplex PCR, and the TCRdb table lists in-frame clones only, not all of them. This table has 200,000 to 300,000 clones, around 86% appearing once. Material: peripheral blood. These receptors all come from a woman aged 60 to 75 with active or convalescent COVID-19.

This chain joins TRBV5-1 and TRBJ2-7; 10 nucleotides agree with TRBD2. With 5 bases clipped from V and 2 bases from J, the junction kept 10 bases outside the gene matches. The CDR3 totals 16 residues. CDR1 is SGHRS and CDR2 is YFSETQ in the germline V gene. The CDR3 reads CASSPDSGGTAYEQYF. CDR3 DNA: TGCGCCAGCAGTCCAGATAGCGGGGGGACAGCCTACGAGCAGTACTTC.

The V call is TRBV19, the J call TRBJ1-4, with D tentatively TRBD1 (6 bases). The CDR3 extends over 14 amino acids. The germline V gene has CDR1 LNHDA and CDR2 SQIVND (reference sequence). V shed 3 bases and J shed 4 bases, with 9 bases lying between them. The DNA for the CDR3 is TGTGCCAGTAGTATCGACAGGAATAATGAAAAACTGTTTTTT. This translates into CASSIDRNNEKLFF. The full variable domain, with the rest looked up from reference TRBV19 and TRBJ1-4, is DGGITQSPKYLFRKEGQNVTLSCEQNLNHDAMYWYRQDPGQGLRLIYYSQIVNDFQKGDIAEGYSVSREKKESFPLTVTSAQKNPTAFYLCASSIDRNNEKLFFGSGTQLSVL.

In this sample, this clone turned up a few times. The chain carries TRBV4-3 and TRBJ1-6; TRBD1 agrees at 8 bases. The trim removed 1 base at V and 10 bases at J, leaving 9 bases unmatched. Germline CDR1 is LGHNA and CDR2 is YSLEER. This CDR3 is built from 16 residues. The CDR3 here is CASSQGGTWTGSPLHF. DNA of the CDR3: TGCGCCAGCAGCCAAGGGGGTACTTGGACAGGGTCACCCCTCCACTTT.

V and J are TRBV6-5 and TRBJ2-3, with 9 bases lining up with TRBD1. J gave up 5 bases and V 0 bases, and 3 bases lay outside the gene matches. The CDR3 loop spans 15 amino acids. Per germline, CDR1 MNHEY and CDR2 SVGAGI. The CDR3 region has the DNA TGTGCCAGCAGTTACTCAGGACAGGGGATAGATACGCAGTATTTT. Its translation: CASSYSGQGIDTQYF.

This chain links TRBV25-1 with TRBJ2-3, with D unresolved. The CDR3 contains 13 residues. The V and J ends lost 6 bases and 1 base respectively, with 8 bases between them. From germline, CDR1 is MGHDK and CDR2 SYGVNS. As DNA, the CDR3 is TGTGCCAGCAGGGGTAGCCGCACAGATACGCAGTATTTT. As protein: CASRGSRTDTQYF.

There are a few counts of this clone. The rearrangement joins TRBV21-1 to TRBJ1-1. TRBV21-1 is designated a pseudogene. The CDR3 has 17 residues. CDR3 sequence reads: CASSKWGEEGMNTEAFF. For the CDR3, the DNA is TGTGCCAGCAGCAAATGGGGGGAGGAAGGGATGAACACTGAAGCTTTCTTT.

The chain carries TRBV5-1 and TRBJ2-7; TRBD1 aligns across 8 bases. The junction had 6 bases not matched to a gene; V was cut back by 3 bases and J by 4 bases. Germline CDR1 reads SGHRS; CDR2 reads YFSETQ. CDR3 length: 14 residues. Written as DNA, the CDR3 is TGCGCCAGCAGCTACCGGACAGGGACGTACGAGCAGTACTTC. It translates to CASSYRTGTYEQYF.

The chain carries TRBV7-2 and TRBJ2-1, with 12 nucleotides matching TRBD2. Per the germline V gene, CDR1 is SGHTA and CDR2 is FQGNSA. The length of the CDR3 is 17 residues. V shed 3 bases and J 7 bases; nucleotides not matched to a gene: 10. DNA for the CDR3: TGTGCCAGCAGCTTGAGAGCTAGCGGGGGGGCGAGGAATGAGCAGTTCTTC. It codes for CASSLRASGGARNEQFF.

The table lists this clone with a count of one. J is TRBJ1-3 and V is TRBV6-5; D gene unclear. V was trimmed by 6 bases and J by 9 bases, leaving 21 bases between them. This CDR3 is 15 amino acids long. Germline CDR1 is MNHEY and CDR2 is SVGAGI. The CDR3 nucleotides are TGTGCCAGCAGGGATTCCTTGGGCCTCCGGGGCACCATATATTTT. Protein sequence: CASRDSLGLRGTIYF.

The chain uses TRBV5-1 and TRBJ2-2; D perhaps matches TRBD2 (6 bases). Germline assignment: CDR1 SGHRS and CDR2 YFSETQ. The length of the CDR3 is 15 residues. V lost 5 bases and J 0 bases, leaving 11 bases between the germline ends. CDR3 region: CASRRGTANTGELFF. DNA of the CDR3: TGCGCCAGCAGACGGGGGACCGCGAACACCGGGGAGCTGTTTTTT.

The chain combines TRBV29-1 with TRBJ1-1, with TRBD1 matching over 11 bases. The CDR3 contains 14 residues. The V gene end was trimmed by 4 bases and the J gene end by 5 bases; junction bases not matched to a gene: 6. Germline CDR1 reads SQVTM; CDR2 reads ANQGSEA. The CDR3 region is CSVVGQGARTEAFF. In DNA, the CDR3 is TGCAGCGTTGTTGGACAGGGGGCGCGAACTGAAGCTTTCTTT.

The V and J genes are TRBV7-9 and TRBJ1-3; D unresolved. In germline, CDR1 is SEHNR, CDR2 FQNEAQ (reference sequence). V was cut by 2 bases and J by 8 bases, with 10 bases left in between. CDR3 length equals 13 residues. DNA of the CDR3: TGTGCCAGCAGCTTACTACTCGGGGACACCATATATTTT. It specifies CASSLLLGDTIYF.

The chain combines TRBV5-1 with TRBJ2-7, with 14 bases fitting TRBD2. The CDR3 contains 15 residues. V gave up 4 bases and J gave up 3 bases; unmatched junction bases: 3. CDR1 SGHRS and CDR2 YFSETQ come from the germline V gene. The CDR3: CASSGGLAGVYEQYF. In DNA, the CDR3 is TGCGCCAGCAGCGGGGGACTAGCGGGGGTCTACGAGCAGTACTTC.

The CDR3 is CASSLDRDRGNTIYF. The CDR3 nucleotides are TGTGCCAGCAGCTTAGACCGGGACAGGGGGAACACCATATATTTT. V is TRBV7-6 and J is TRBJ1-3, with 11 bases aligning to TRBD1. The germline V gene has CDR1 SGHVS and CDR2 FNYEAQ. J gave up 7 bases and V 1 base, and 3 bases lay outside the gene matches. The CDR3 runs to 15 residues.

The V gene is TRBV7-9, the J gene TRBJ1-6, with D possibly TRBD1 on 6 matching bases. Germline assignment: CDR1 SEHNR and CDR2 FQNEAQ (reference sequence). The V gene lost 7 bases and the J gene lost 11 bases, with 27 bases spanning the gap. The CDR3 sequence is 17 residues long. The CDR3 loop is CASNPLRGGVRSPPLHF. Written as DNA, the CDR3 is TGTGCCAGCAACCCCCTGAGGGGGGGCGTAAGATCGCCACCCCTCCACTTT. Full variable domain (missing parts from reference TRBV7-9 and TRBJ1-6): DTGVSQNPRHKITKRGQNVTFRCDPISEHNRLYWYRQTLGQGPEFLTYFQNEAQLEKSRLLSDRFSAERPKGSFSTLEIQRTEQGDSAMYLCASNPLRGGVRSPPLHFGNGTRLTVT.

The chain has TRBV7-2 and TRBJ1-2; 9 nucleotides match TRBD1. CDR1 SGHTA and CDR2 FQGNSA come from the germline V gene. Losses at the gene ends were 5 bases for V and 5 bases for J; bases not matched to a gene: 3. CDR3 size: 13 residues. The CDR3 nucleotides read TGTGCCAGCAGCCCCGGGACAGGGTATGGCTACACCTTC. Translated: CASSPGTGYGYTF.

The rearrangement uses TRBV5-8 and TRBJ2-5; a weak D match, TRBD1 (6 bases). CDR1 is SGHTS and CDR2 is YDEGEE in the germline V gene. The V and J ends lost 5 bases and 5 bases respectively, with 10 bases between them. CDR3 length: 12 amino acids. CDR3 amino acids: CASSKRGETQYF. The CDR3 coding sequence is TGTGCCAGCAGTAAGAGGGGGGAGACCCAGTACTTC.

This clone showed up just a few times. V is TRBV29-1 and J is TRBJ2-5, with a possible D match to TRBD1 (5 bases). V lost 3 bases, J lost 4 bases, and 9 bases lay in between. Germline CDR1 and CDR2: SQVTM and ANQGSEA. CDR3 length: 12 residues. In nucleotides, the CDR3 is TGCAGCGTTGATGGTCAGGGAGAGACCCAGTACTTC. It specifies CSVDGQGETQYF.

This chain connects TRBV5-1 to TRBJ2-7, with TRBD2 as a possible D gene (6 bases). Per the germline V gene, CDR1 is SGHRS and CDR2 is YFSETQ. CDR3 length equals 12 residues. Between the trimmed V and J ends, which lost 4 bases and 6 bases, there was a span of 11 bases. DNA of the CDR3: TGCGCCAGCAGCCGAACTAGCAGCGAGCAGTACTTC. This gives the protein CASSRTSSEQYF. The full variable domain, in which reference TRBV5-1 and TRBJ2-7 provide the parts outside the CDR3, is KAGVTQTPRYLIKTRGQQVTLSCSPISGHRSVSWYQQTPGQGLQFLFEYFSETQRNKGNFPGRFSGRQFSNSRSEMNVSTLELGDSALYLCASSRTSSEQYFGPGTRLTVT.

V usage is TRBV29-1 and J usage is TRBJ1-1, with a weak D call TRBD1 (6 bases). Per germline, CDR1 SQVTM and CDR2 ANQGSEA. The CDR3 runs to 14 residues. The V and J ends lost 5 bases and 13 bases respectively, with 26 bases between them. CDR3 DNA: TGCAGCGTTCGTGTCCGCACAGGGACCGGGGGGGTTTTCTTT. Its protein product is CSVRVRTGTGGVFF. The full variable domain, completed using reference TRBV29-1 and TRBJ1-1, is SAVISQKPSRDICQRGTSLTIQCQVDSQVTMMFWYRQQPGQSLTLIATANQGSEATYESGFVIDKFPISRPNLTFSTLTVSNMSPEDSSIYLCSVRVRTGTGGVFFGQGTRLTVV.

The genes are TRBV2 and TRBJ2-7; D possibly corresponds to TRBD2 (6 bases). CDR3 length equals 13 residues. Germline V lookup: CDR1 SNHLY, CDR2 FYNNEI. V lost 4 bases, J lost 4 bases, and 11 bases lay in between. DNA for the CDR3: TGTGCCAGCAGTGGGGGGGACCGATACGAGCAGTACTTC. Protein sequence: CASSGGDRYEQYF.

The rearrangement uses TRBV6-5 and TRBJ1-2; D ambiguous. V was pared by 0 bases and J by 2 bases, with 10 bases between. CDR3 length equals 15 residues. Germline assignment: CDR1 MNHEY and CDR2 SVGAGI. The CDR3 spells CASSYSAGLNYGYTF. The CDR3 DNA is TGTGCCAGCAGTTACTCGGCCGGACTAAACTATGGCTACACCTTC.